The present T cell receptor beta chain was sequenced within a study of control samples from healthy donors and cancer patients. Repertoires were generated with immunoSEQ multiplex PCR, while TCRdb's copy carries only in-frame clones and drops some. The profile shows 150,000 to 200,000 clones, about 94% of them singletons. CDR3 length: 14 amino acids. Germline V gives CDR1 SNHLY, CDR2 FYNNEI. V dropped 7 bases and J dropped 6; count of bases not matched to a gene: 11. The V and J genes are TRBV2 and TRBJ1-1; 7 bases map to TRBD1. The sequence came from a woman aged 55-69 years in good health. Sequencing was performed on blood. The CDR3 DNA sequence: TGTGCCAGCATCACGACAGGGAAGAGCTCTGAAGCTTTCTTT. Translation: CASITTGKSSEAFF.